One sample yielded the 25 T cell receptor beta chains listed below, sequenced in a study of neurological immune-mediated disorders. TCRdb called the 5' RACE reads again in MiXCR, with one record for every CDR3 protein. The repertoire holds some 38,000 distinct CDR3 sequences, with roughly 3.8% as singletons. The sample was PBMCs. Every receptor here comes from a man in his thirties or forties with multiple sclerosis.

This clonotype was counted many times. V is TRBV5-1 and J is TRBJ2-3; a possible D gene is TRBD1 (5 bases). The germline CDR1 and CDR2 sequences are SGHRS and YFSETQ. The CDR3 has 13 amino acids. V gave up 5 bases and J gave up 2 bases, with 9 bases separating them. CDR3 DNA sequence: TGCGCCAGCAGTTCGGACAACACAGATACGCAGTATTTT. Amino acids: CASSSDNTDTQYF.

This rearrangement joins TRBV18 to TRBJ2-7, with D possibly being TRBD2 (5 bases). Trimming took 0 bases from V and 2 from J, leaving 14 bases between them. The CDR3 consists of 16 residues. From germline, CDR1 is KGHSH and CDR2 LQKENI. Written as DNA, the CDR3 is TGTGCCAGCTCACCACCGGCCGGGGATCGGACCTACGAGCAGTACTTC. Residues: CASSPPAGDRTYEQYF.

This clonotype came up many times. The chain employs TRBV20-1 and TRBJ2-7; D remains ambiguous. CDR1 is DFQATT, CDR2 SNEGSKA, per germline (reference sequence). CDR3 length: 11 residues. Trimming cost V 0 bases and J 3 bases, with 3 bases left between them. CDR3 nucleotide sequence: TGCAGTGCTAGAGACCACTACGAGCAGTACTTC. Translation: CSARDHYEQYF.

This clonotype was recorded a few times. The CDR3 sequence is CASSGGSGKVTGELFF. The CDR3 DNA reads TGTGCCAGCAGCGGCGGTAGCGGAAAAGTAACCGGGGAGCTGTTTTTT. The rearrangement links TRBV9 to TRBJ2-2, with D possibly matching TRBD2 (6 bases). The V gene's germline CDR1 is SGDLS and CDR2 YYNGEE. V was pared by 3 bases and J by 5 bases, with 17 bases between. The CDR3 runs 16 residues. The full variable domain, with the rest looked up from reference TRBV9 and TRBJ2-2, is DSGVTQTPKHLITATGQRVTLRCSPRSGDLSVYWYQQSLDQGLQFLIQYYNGEERAKGNILERFSAQQFPDLHSELNLSSLELGDSALYFCASSGGSGKVTGELFFGEGSRLTVL.

The chain joins TRBV6-1 to TRBJ1-2; D not resolved. The germline CDR1 and CDR2 sequences are MNHNS and SASEGT. This CDR3 comprises 14 residues. Trimming removed 4 bases from V and 1 base from J, with 10 bases in between. This CDR3 reads CASSVRHGNYGYTF. The CDR3 DNA follows: TGTGCCAGCAGTGTTCGACACGGTAACTATGGCTACACCTTC.

This clonotype was seen ten or more times. The chain links TRBV3-1 to TRBJ1-2, with 10 bases lining up with TRBD1. The CDR3 has 14 amino acids. CDR1 and CDR2 (germline): LGHDT, YNNKEL (reference sequence). V lost 4 bases and J lost 4; bases outside the gene matches: 3. CDR3 sequence (DNA): TGTGCCAGCAGCCCCGGGACAGGGGTCTATGGCTACACCTTC. It translates to CASSPGTGVYGYTF.

At least ten counts were recorded for this clonotype. The conserved final phenylalanine or tryptophan is absent from the CDR3, which likely points to a read error. No DNA is shown, since the ends of the CDR3 on it are uncertain; the CDR3 is the one TCRdb lists. The chain is built from TRBV20-1 and TRBJ1-2. With termini counted, the CDR3 has 11 amino acids. The germline CDR1 and CDR2 sequences are DFQATT and SNEGSKA (reference sequence). The CDR3 sequence: CSAREVESQVI.

This clonotype was counted ten times or more. V and J are TRBV7-6 and TRBJ2-2, with D perhaps TRBD1 (5 bases). The germline V and J ends were trimmed by 1 base and 4 bases, with 13 bases remaining between them. Germline CDR1 SGHVS, CDR2 FNYEAQ. This CDR3 is built from 16 residues. CDR3 nucleotides: TGTGCCAGCAGCTTAGAGGCCAGGGCCGCCACCGGGGAGCTGTTTTTT. This translates into CASSLEARAATGELFF.

As to this clonotype: Being one base from a much bigger clone, this may be a read error. The chain recombines TRBV20-1 with TRBJ2-3; the D gene could be TRBD1 or TRBD2 (6 bases each). V dropped 3 bases and J dropped 5 bases, with 15 bases sitting between them. The CDR3 has 14 amino acids. The germline V gene encodes CDR1 DFQATT and CDR2 SNEGSKA (reference sequence). CDR3 bases: TGCAGTGCTAGTGCGGGACAACGGGGAGATACGCAGTATTTT. This gives the protein CSASAGQRGDTQYF.

This clonotype was seen ten or more times. The rearrangement joins TRBV24-1 to TRBJ1-1; tentatively, D is TRBD1 (6 bases). V dropped 9 bases and J dropped 0 bases, with 16 bases sitting between them. Germline V gives CDR1 KGHDR, CDR2 SFDVKD. The CDR3 runs 15 residues. CDR3 DNA: TGTGCCACCCCTAGGACAGACAACATGAACACTGAAGCTTTCTTT. Translated: CATPRTDNMNTEAFF.

This clonotype was observed many times. The chain carries TRBV29-1 and TRBJ1-2; D perhaps matches TRBD1 (6 bases). CDR3 length: 12 amino acids. The V and J ends lost 4 bases and 8 bases respectively, with 14 bases between them. Per the germline V gene, CDR1 is SQVTM and CDR2 is ANQGSEA. CDR3 sequence reads: CSVVGGGGGYTF. CDR3 sequence (DNA): TGCAGCGTTGTCGGAGGAGGGGGAGGCTACACCTTC.

This clonotype was recorded at least ten times. The CDR3 spells CASSDRTNTEAFF. The CDR3 coding sequence is TGTGCCAGCAGTGACCGGACCAACACTGAAGCTTTCTTT. This sequence joins TRBV6-4 and TRBJ1-1; D gene ambiguous. Germline CDR1 MRHNA, CDR2 SNTAGT. Trimming took 2 bases from V and 2 from J, leaving 6 bases between them. This CDR3 region has 13 residues.

This clonotype has a count of ten or more. The chain's CDR3 is CSVSQSGGTRFF. The CDR3 nucleotides are TGCAGCGTTTCACAGTCGGGGGGCACTCGGTTCTTC. The V call is TRBV29-1, the J call TRBJ2-1, with TRBD2 as a possible D gene (7 bases). The germline gives CDR1 SQVTM, CDR2 ANQGSEA. CDR3 length: 12 residues. The V end lost 5 bases, the J end lost 15 bases, and 20 bases lay between the germline ends.

This clonotype was picked up many times. The CDR3 reads CASGPEHTEAFF. DNA of the CDR3: TGTGCCAGCGGCCCTGAACACACTGAAGCTTTCTTT. The chain uses TRBV3-1 and TRBJ1-1; D remains ambiguous. The germline V gene encodes CDR1 LGHDT and CDR2 YNNKEL (reference sequence). The CDR3 covers 12 residues. Trimming stripped 8 bases from V and 3 bases from J, with 10 bases between.

The V and J genes are TRBV6-2 or TRBV6-3 and TRBJ2-3; 8 nucleotides agree with TRBD2. The CDR3 loop spans 15 amino acids. With 5 bases clipped from V and 0 bases from J, the junction kept 4 bases outside the gene matches. CDR1 is MNHEY, CDR2 SVGEGT, per germline. This chain's CDR3 is CASSEIAGSTDTQYF. In DNA, the CDR3 is TGTGCCAGCAGTGAAATAGCGGGGAGCACAGATACGCAGTATTTT.

This clonotype was found many times. The V gene is TRBV6-2 or TRBV6-3, the J gene TRBJ1-5, with D tentatively TRBD1 (6 bases). Germline values: CDR1 MNHEY, CDR2 SVGEGT. Trimming took 9 bases from V and 2 from J, leaving 14 bases between them. The CDR3 runs 14 residues. As DNA, the CDR3 is TGTGCCAGTCGCAGGGGAGTGGGCAATCAGCCCCAGCATTTT. It codes for CASRRGVGNQPQHF.

This clonotype was counted many times. The germline gene is not matched at one end of the junction; a read error may be the cause. The gene calls are TRBV7-9 and TRBJ2-1; either TRBD1 or TRBD2 may supply D (5 bases each). The length of the CDR3 is 10 residues. Germline lookup yields CDR1 SEHNR and CDR2 FQNEAQ (reference sequence). Written as DNA, the CDR3 is TGTGCCAGCGCCGGGACGGTCCTCGTCTTC. It yields the protein CASAGTVLVF.

This clonotype showed up many times. V usage is TRBV3-1 and J usage is TRBJ2-2; D not certain. The CDR3 loop spans 14 amino acids. Trimming stripped 4 bases from V and 0 bases from J, with 6 bases between. The germline gives CDR1 LGHDT, CDR2 YNNKEL (reference sequence). The CDR3 nucleotides read TGTGCCAGCAGCCCGCCCGCGAACACCGGGGAGCTGTTTTTT. It yields the protein CASSPPANTGELFF.

This clonotype was found many times. The chain carries TRBV7-2 and TRBJ2-7, with 7 bases lining up with TRBD2. CDR3 length: 16 residues. Trimming at V came to 0 bases and at J to 0 bases, leaving 5 bases not matched to a gene. The germline V gene has CDR1 SGHTA and CDR2 FQGNSA. CDR3 sequence reads: CASSLAMGGSSYEQYF. The DNA for the CDR3 is TGTGCCAGCAGCTTAGCGATGGGGGGGAGCTCCTACGAGCAGTACTTC.

This clonotype has more than one count but fewer than ten. The CDR3 spells CASSSGQGGYNEQFF. The CDR3 bases are TGCGCCAGCAGCTCCGGACAGGGGGGCTACAATGAGCAGTTCTTC. The gene calls are TRBV5-1 and TRBJ2-1, with 10 bases lining up with TRBD1. Germline CDR1 is SGHRS and CDR2 is YFSETQ. The CDR3 has 15 amino acids. After removal of 3 bases from V and 3 bases from J, the junction contained 3 bases not matched to a gene.

There are many counts of this clonotype. J is TRBJ2-2 and V is TRBV6-2 or TRBV6-3; D gene unclear. The CDR3 totals 12 residues. Deletions cut 6 bases from V and 1 base from J, with 3 bases between. In germline, CDR1 is MNHEY, CDR2 SVGEGT. CDR3 loop: CASRRNTGELFF. CDR3 nucleotide sequence: TGTGCCAGCAGGCGGAACACCGGGGAGCTGTTTTTT.

This clonotype was picked up many times. CDR3 in DNA: TGCGCCAGCAGCTTGTACCAACTCGGAACAGATACGCAGTATTTT. It is translated as CASSLYQLGTDTQYF. The V and J genes are TRBV5-1 and TRBJ2-3; D gene uncertain. Trimming took 1 base from V and 3 from J, leaving 12 bases between them. The germline V gene encodes CDR1 SGHRS and CDR2 YFSETQ. The CDR3 extends over 15 amino acids. Full variable domain (rest looked up from reference TRBV5-1 and TRBJ2-3): KAGVTQTPRYLIKTRGQQVTLSCSPISGHRSVSWYQQTPGQGLQFLFEYFSETQRNKGNFPGRFSGRQFSNSRSEMNVSTLELGDSALYLCASSLYQLGTDTQYFGPGTRLTVL.

This clonotype was counted a few times. V gene TRBV6-1 combines with J gene TRBJ2-5; D is possibly TRBD2 (5 bases). The CDR3 runs to 13 residues. Germline-derived CDR1 and CDR2 are MNHNS and SASEGT. Trimming took 2 bases from V and 5 from J, leaving 9 bases between them. CDR3 loop: CASSEQVAETQYF. In DNA, the CDR3 is TGTGCCAGCAGTGAACAGGTAGCGGAGACCCAGTACTTC.

This clonotype was seen a single time. Since a much larger clone is just one base distant, this may be a read error. This sequence joins TRBV3-1 and TRBJ1-1; D not certain. Germline V gene sequence: CDR1 LGHDT, CDR2 YNNKEL (reference sequence). The CDR3 runs to 13 residues. The CDR3 loop reads CTSSPRINTEAFF. The CDR3 DNA sequence: TGTACCAGCAGCCCGCGGATAAACACTGAAGCTTTCTTT.

This clonotype was counted many times. The chain employs TRBV20-1 and TRBJ2-3, with no clear D. Trimming left V 0 bases short and J 0 bases short, with 10 bases between. The CDR3 has 15 amino acids. The germline gives CDR1 DFQATT, CDR2 SNEGSKA (reference sequence). CDR3 residues: CSARDIQSSTDTQYF. In DNA form, the CDR3 reads TGCAGTGCTAGAGATATCCAGTCTAGCACAGATACGCAGTATTTT.